This TCR beta chain was captured by sequencing in a study of blood T cell repertoires in COVID-19. Across the study: Samples taken during acute and convalescent COVID-19 were collected in the United States, Italy and Spain. PBMCs, B-cell-depleted T cells, or T cells were the source of the cDNA or gDNA that made up the material.

A remark on this clone: This same CDR3 is encoded by further DNA sequences in the sample.

The CDR3 consists of 16 residues. Per the germline V gene, CDR1 is SGHRS and CDR2 is YFSETQ. V was pared by 0 bases and J by 0 bases, with 10 bases between. Original handling: Cell counts per sample came from amplifying reference gene primers. Profiling relied on immunoSEQ multiplex PCR, and the TCRdb table lists in-frame clones only, not all of them. V, J and clone size were drawn from that table, and D and trimming were deduced from the DNA. The table records fewer than 150,000 clones, 86% of them present only once. The source material was peripheral blood. The chain combines TRBV5-1 with TRBJ1-3; D call uncertain. The clonotype originates from an older man who had recovered from COVID-19. The CDR3 here is CASSLEPGDSGNTIYF. CDR3 in DNA: TGCGCCAGCAGCTTGGAACCGGGAGACTCTGGAAACACCATATATTTT.